This passage covers 22 T cell receptor beta chains from one sample sequenced in a study of T cells after yellow fever vaccination. TCRdb passed the 5' RACE reads through MiXCR, listing each CDR3 protein once. This table has a few hundred thousand distinct CDR3 sequences, 3% to 4.5% appearing once. The material sequenced was PBMCs, taken 5 days after the yellow fever booster vaccination. The receptors were gathered from a young man who received the YFV17D yellow fever vaccine.

This clonotype was seen at least ten times. The CDR3 DNA follows: TGTGCCAGCAGTCTCCCTCCAATTGCAACTAATGAAAAACTGTTTTTT. This codes for CASSLPPIATNEKLFF. The chain carries TRBV4-2 and TRBJ1-4; D remains unclear. The CDR3 runs to 16 residues. Germline-derived CDR1 and CDR2 are LGHNA and YNFKEQ. V was trimmed by 6 bases and J by 0 bases, leaving 14 bases between them.

Many counts were recorded for this clonotype. The chain uses TRBV18 and TRBJ2-7, with TRBD2 identical over 7 bases. The CDR3 totals 13 residues. The V gene end was trimmed by 4 bases and the J gene end by 2 bases; junction bases not matched to a gene: 2. CDR1 and CDR2 (germline): KGHSH, LQKENI. DNA of the CDR3: TGTGCCAGCTCACAAGGACTAGCCTACGAGCAGTACGTC. Translation gives CASSQGLAYEQYV.

The rearrangement uses TRBV2 and TRBJ2-2; either TRBD1 or TRBD2 may supply D (5 bases each). Germline loops: CDR1 SNHLY, CDR2 FYNNEI. This CDR3 is 15 amino acids long. Trimming took off 4 bases at V and 4 bases at J, with 13 bases between the two ends. The CDR3 nucleotides read TGTGCCAGCAGTGCCCTGGGGGTCGGCACCGGGGAGCTGTTTTTT. Translating it yields CASSALGVGTGELFF. Full variable domain (remainder filled in from reference TRBV2 and TRBJ2-2): EPEVTQTPSHQVTQMGQEVILRCVPISNHLYFYWYRQILGQKVEFLVSFYNNEISEKSEIFDDQFSVERPDGSNFTLKIRSTKLEDSAMYFCASSALGVGTGELFFGEGSRLTVL.

This clonotype has only a few counts. The J gene is TRBJ2-5, the V gene TRBV27; 9 bases match TRBD2. V dropped 6 bases and J dropped 4; count of bases not matched to a gene: 12. This CDR3 region has 16 residues. In germline, CDR1 is MNHEY, CDR2 SMNVEV (reference sequence). The CDR3 loop reads CASSDSTSGTRETQYF. The CDR3 DNA is TGTGCCAGCAGCGATTCGACTAGCGGAACAAGAGAGACCCAGTACTTC.

The chain combines TRBV7-8 with TRBJ1-5; D may be TRBD1 (6 bases). Germline CDR1 SGHVS, CDR2 FQNEAQ. This CDR3 comprises 16 residues. The V end lost 1 base, the J end lost 0 bases, and 10 bases lay between the germline ends. The CDR3 DNA follows: TGTGCCAGCAGCTTAGAAGGGACACTTAGCAATCAGCCCCAGCATTTT. Protein product: CASSLEGTLSNQPQHF.

The V and J genes are TRBV12-3 or TRBV12-4 and TRBJ1-5; weak D call: TRBD1 (5 bases). This CDR3 spans 14 amino acids. Trimming left V 1 base short and J 6 bases short, with 10 bases between. The CDR3 DNA reads as TGTGCCAGCAGTTTAGTGGGGGGGGGTCAGCCCCAGCATTTT. Translating gives CASSLVGGGQPQHF.

In DNA form, the CDR3 reads TGTGCCAGCAGTCAAAACAGGGGACCCTACAATGAGCAGTTCTTC. Amino acids: CASSQNRGPYNEQFF. V and J are TRBV12-3 or TRBV12-4 and TRBJ2-1; 7 nucleotides align to TRBD1. The J segment lost 2 bases and the V segment lost 5 bases, leaving 6 bases of the junction unmatched. This CDR3 has 15 residues.

This clonotype was counted many times. This chain connects TRBV5-1 to TRBJ2-1; possible D gene TRBD2, 5 bases. V lost 4 bases to trimming and J lost 0 bases, with 8 bases between them. The CDR3 consists of 14 residues. Germline V lookup: CDR1 SGHRS, CDR2 YFSETQ. The CDR3, as DNA: TGCGCCAGCAGCCGGGAAAGCTCCTACAATGAGCAGTTCTTC. Protein: CASSRESSYNEQFF.

This chain joins TRBV7-2 and TRBJ1-2; TRBD1 aligns across 11 bases. The V and J ends lost 7 bases and 8 bases, in that order; junction bases with no gene match: 6. CDR3 size: 13 residues. Germline V gene sequence: CDR1 SGHTA, CDR2 FQGNSA. CDR3 protein: CASTRTGGNGYTF. The CDR3, as DNA: TGTGCCAGCACCCGGACAGGGGGCAACGGCTACACCTTC.

This clonotype was observed many times. This rearrangement joins TRBV2 to TRBJ2-5; D unclear. The CDR3 contains 12 residues. In germline, CDR1 is SNHLY, CDR2 FYNNEI. The germline V and J ends were trimmed by 7 bases and 5 bases, with 11 bases remaining between them. DNA for the CDR3: TGTGCCAGCACCGGCGGTACTGAGACCCAGTACTTC. As protein: CASTGGTETQYF. Looking up the rest from reference TRBV2 and TRBJ2-5 gives the full variable domain: EPEVTQTPSHQVTQMGQEVILRCVPISNHLYFYWYRQILGQKVEFLVSFYNNEISEKSEIFDDQFSVERPDGSNFTLKIRSTKLEDSAMYFCASTGGTETQYFGPGTRLLVL.

In this sample, this clonotype turned up many times. One junction end disagrees with the germline gene, perhaps due to a read error. This sequence joins TRBV5-1 and TRBJ2-1, with D possibly TRBD2 on 6 matching bases. The CDR3 contains 13 residues. In germline, CDR1 is SGHRS, CDR2 YFSETQ. The DNA of the CDR3 is TGTGCCAGCAGCTTAGGGACTTACAATGAGCAGTTCTTC. Translated, it gives CASSLGTYNEQFF.

This clonotype was observed many times. This rearrangement joins TRBV20-1 to TRBJ2-1, with D unresolved. CDR1 is DFQATT and CDR2 is SNEGSKA in the germline V gene (reference sequence). Trimming took 0 bases from V and 0 from J, leaving 18 bases between them. This CDR3 has 18 amino acids. The DNA for the CDR3 is TGCAGTGCTAGAGATTACCGGGCTCCAATCGCCTCCTACAATGAGCAGTTCTTC. Protein product: CSARDYRAPIASYNEQFF.

This clonotype has a handful of counts. J is TRBJ1-2 and V is TRBV7-2; the D gene is possibly TRBD1 (6 bases). CDR3 size: 13 residues. Trimming left V 3 bases short and J 8 bases short, with 13 bases between. The germline V gene has CDR1 SGHTA and CDR2 FQGNSA. The CDR3 protein is CASSFGGGSGYTF. In DNA, the CDR3 is TGTGCCAGCAGCTTTGGAGGGGGAAGCGGCTACACCTTC.

This clonotype was counted at least ten times. The chain links TRBV6-1 to TRBJ2-7; TRBD2 might be the D (7 bases). Trimming pared 2 bases from V and 4 bases from J, leaving 15 bases between. The germline gives CDR1 MNHNS, CDR2 SASEGT. The CDR3 is made up of 15 amino acids. This CDR3 is CASSERGGRGYEQYF. The CDR3 coding sequence is TGTGCCAGCAGTGAAAGGGGGGGCCGGGGATACGAGCAGTACTTC.

The chain links TRBV20-1 to TRBJ1-5; D is perhaps TRBD1 (6 bases). V lost 6 bases to trimming and J lost 3 bases, with 15 bases between them. This CDR3 comprises 14 residues. The germline V gene has CDR1 DFQATT and CDR2 SNEGSKA (reference sequence). CDR3 nucleotide sequence: TGCAGTGCCGGATGGACAGCCTACAATCAGCCCCAGCATTTT. It codes for CSAGWTAYNQPQHF.

The chain joins TRBV9 to TRBJ1-1; tentatively, D is TRBD1 (6 bases). Germline-derived CDR1 and CDR2 are SGDLS and YYNGEE. The CDR3 has 14 amino acids. The V gene lost 2 bases and the J gene lost 1 base, with 9 bases spanning the gap. The CDR3 region is CASSVQGQNTEAFF. CDR3 DNA sequence: TGTGCCAGCAGCGTTCAGGGACAGAACACTGAAGCTTTCTTT. Looking up the rest from reference TRBV9 and TRBJ1-1 gives the full variable domain: DSGVTQTPKHLITATGQRVTLRCSPRSGDLSVYWYQQSLDQGLQFLIQYYNGEERAKGNILERFSAQQFPDLHSELNLSSLELGDSALYFCASSVQGQNTEAFFGQGTRLTVV.

This rearrangement joins TRBV12-3 or TRBV12-4 to TRBJ2-2; D not resolved. This CDR3 spans 13 amino acids. V was shortened by 5 bases and J by 6 bases, with 10 bases between the two germline ends. This CDR3 reads CASSGPDPGELFF. The CDR3 bases are TGTGCCAGCAGTGGGCCGGACCCCGGGGAGCTGTTTTTT.

This clonotype was observed a few times. The rearrangement links TRBV29-1 to TRBJ1-2; 9 nucleotides match TRBD1. In germline, CDR1 is SQVTM, CDR2 ANQGSEA. The CDR3 totals 14 residues. The junction had 7 bases not matched to a gene; V was cut back by 3 bases and J by 5 bases. The CDR3 DNA is TGCAGCGTTGATCGGACAGGGGAATTTTATGGCTACACCTTC. Translating it yields CSVDRTGEFYGYTF.

Ten or more counts support this clonotype. This chain uses TRBV24-1 with TRBJ2-1; 15 nucleotides line up with TRBD2. This CDR3 contains 16 residues. The germline gives CDR1 KGHDR, CDR2 SFDVKD. The V and J ends lost 6 bases and 9 bases, in that order; junction bases with no gene match: 8. Here the CDR3 reads CATSSPGLAGGGEQFF. For the CDR3, the DNA is TGTGCCACCAGTTCCCCGGGACTAGCGGGGGGTGGTGAGCAGTTCTTC.

This clonotype came up a few times. The V and J genes are TRBV29-1 and TRBJ1-2; unclear D gene. Germline V gives CDR1 SQVTM, CDR2 ANQGSEA. Trimming took off 5 bases at V and 2 bases at J, with 6 bases between the two ends. The CDR3 has 11 residues. The CDR3 DNA is TGCAGCGTTTTGGAGAACTATGGCTACACCTTC. This sequence encodes CSVLENYGYTF. The full variable domain, completed using reference TRBV29-1 and TRBJ1-2, is SAVISQKPSRDICQRGTSLTIQCQVDSQVTMMFWYRQQPGQSLTLIATANQGSEATYESGFVIDKFPISRPNLTFSTLTVSNMSPEDSSIYLCSVLENYGYTFGSGTRLTVV.

This clonotype was picked up a small number of times. V and J are TRBV6-6 and TRBJ2-5; 13 nucleotides match TRBD2. The CDR3 has 15 residues. V gave up 6 bases and J gave up 5 bases; unmatched junction bases: 6. Germline CDR1 and CDR2: MNHNY and SVGAGI (reference sequence). This CDR3 reads CASRPLAGGPETQYF. The CDR3 coding sequence is TGTGCCAGCAGACCACTAGCGGGGGGGCCTGAGACCCAGTACTTC.

This clonotype was observed many times. J is TRBJ2-5 and V is TRBV7-8, with TRBD2 matching over 10 bases. Germline loops: CDR1 SGHVS, CDR2 FQNEAQ. V shed 4 bases, J shed 1 base, and the junction held 3 bases outside the gene matches. The CDR3 spans 15 residues. The CDR3 spells CASSSRTSGQETQYF. CDR3 nucleotides: TGTGCCAGCAGCTCAAGGACTAGCGGCCAAGAGACCCAGTACTTC.